A selection of T cell receptor beta chains follows, all from one sample in a study of blood T cell repertoires in COVID-19. The data were produced by immunoSEQ multiplex PCR, yet TCRdb's version contains in-frame clones alone and is incomplete. The sample lists tens of thousands of clones, roughly 84% occurring once. The sample comprised peripheral blood. Every receptor here comes from a human donor in a cohort sampled during active COVID-19. Both conserved end residues are part of each CDR3. A D gene is named only where the DNA matches it firmly. Rows may omit the clone size; those that give it use once, few, many or a size class.

clone size	D gene	J gene	V gene	CDR3 protein	CDR3 DNA
.	.	TRBJ2-5	TRBV12-2	CASQRGRETQYF	TGTGCAAGTCAACGGGGTAGGGAGACCCAGTACTTC
.	TRBD1	TRBJ2-5	TRBV12-3/TRBV12-4	CASTRGRVETQYF	TGTGCCAGCACCAGGGGGCGGGTGGAGACCCAGTACTTC
.	.	TRBJ1-6	TRBV11-2	CASSYGHRILF	TGTGCCAGCAGCTACGGACATAGGATACTTTTC
.	TRBD1	TRBJ1-2	TRBV6-1	CASREGDRGFGYTF	TGTGCCAGCAGGGAAGGGGACAGGGGATTTGGCTACACCTTC
few	.	TRBJ2-7	TRBV5-5	CASSPAGGAYEQYF	TGTGCCAGCAGCCCCGCTGGGGGCGCCTACGAGCAGTACTTC
few	TRBD2	TRBJ2-1	TRBV7-3	CASSLAALAGINEQFF	TGTGCCAGCAGCTTAGCCGCCCTAGCGGGCATCAATGAGCAGTTCTTC
.	.	TRBJ2-5	TRBV7-9	CASSGGTEQLHQETQYF	TGTGCCAGCAGCGGGGGGACAGAACAACTACACCAAGAGACCCAGTACTTC
.	.	TRBJ2-6	TRBV14	CASSLAGANVLTF	TGTGCCAGCAGCCTCGCTGGGGCCAACGTCCTGACTTTC
.	TRBD1	TRBJ2-4	TRBV7-2	CASSLQGALEGKNIQYF	TGTGCCAGCAGCTTACAGGGGGCGTTGGAAGGTAAAAACATTCAGTACTTC
many	TRBD1	TRBJ2-3	TRBV7-3	CASSVGTGADTQYF	TGTGCCAGCAGCGTAGGTACAGGGGCAGATACGCAGTATTTT
.	.	TRBJ1-6	TRBV10-3	CAISESRGAAGPYNSPLHF	TGTGCCATCAGTGAGTCGCGGGGGGCCGCGGGACCCTATAATTCACCCCTCCACTTT
.	.	TRBJ2-2	TRBV11-3	CASSSFREGTGELFF	TGTGCCAGCAGCTCCTTTCGGGAAGGGACCGGGGAGCTGTTTTTT
.	TRBD1	TRBJ2-5	TRBV5-1	CASSLRQGQETQYF	TGCGCCAGCAGCCTTCGACAGGGGCAAGAGACCCAGTACTTC
.	.	TRBJ2-6	TRBV5-1	CASSLVAGANVLTF	TGCGCCAGCAGCTTGGTGGCAGGGGCCAACGTCCTGACTTTC
.	TRBD1	TRBJ2-7	TRBV5-1	CASSIWDSNLMSEQYF	TGCGCCAGCAGCATATGGGACAGCAACCTAATGAGTGAGCAGTACTTC
.	TRBD1	TRBJ2-7	TRBV27	CASSLWTGEEQYF	TGTGCCAGCAGTTTGTGGACAGGGGAAGAGCAGTACTTC
.	.	TRBJ1-1	TRBV2	CASSAVVADTEAFF	TGTGCCAGCAGTGCCGTGGTGGCTGACACTGAAGCTTTCTTT
.	.	TRBJ2-5	TRBV4-1	CASSQPDSMGTQYF	TGCGCCAGCAGCCAACCGGACAGTATGGGGACCCAGTACTTC
few	.	TRBJ1-5	TRBV28	CASNGGFSNQPQHF	TGTGCCAGCAATGGCGGCTTTAGCAATCAGCCCCAGCATTTT
.	.	TRBJ1-4	TRBV5-1	CASRRDPATNEKLFF	TGCGCCAGCAGGCGGGACCCTGCAACTAATGAAAAACTGTTTTTT
.	.	TRBJ1-1	TRBV5-1	CASSSLPTGTTEAFF	TGCGCCAGCAGCTCCCTTCCCACAGGGACCACTGAAGCTTTCTTT
.	TRBD1	TRBJ1-2	TRBV9	CASSVDPGQVYGYTF	TGTGCCAGCAGCGTAGACCCAGGACAGGTATATGGCTACACCTTC
.	.	TRBJ1-3	TRBV7-8	CASSLHQGATSGNTIYF	TGTGCCAGCAGCTTACATCAAGGGGCCACCTCTGGAAACACCATATATTTT
few	.	TRBJ2-1	TRBV5-1	CASSLEGEPYNEQFF	TGCGCCAGCAGCTTGGAGGGGGAACCCTACAATGAGCAGTTCTTC
medium-sized	.	TRBJ1-1	TRBV7-9	CASSSTGNTEAFF	TGTGCCAGCAGCTCGACAGGGAACACTGAAGCTTTCTTT
.	.	TRBJ2-1	TRBV24-1	CATSGAGGRSGYYNEQFF	TGTGCCACCAGTGGGGCAGGGGGGAGAAGTGGATACTACAATGAGCAGTTCTTC
.	.	TRBJ1-1	TRBV2	CASSGGEGTEAFF	TGTGCCAGCAGTGGGGGAGAGGGAACTGAAGCTTTCTTT
.	.	TRBJ1-5	TRBV6-2/TRBV6-3	CASSTLGGGNQPQHF	TGTGCCAGCAGTACCCTCGGGGGGGGCAATCAGCCCCAGCATTTT
.	.	TRBJ1-1	TRBV9	CASSSPGGTEAFF	TGTGCCAGCAGCTCTCCGGGGGGCACTGAAGCTTTCTTT
.	TRBD2	TRBJ2-5	TRBV2	CASRLTRTRETQYF	TGTGCCAGCAGGCTCACCAGGACTAGGGAGACCCAGTACTTC
.	TRBD1	TRBJ2-6	TRBV2	CASSEGTGIVELTF	TGTGCCAGCAGTGAAGGGACAGGGATTGTAGAGCTGACTTTC
.	.	TRBJ2-2	TRBV7-8	CASSLVRVAGELFF	TGTGCCAGCAGCTTAGTACGGGTAGCCGGGGAGCTGTTTTTT
.	.	TRBJ2-7	TRBV6-1	CASSELGQGESYEQYF	TGTGCCAGCAGTGAACTTGGTCAGGGTGAGTCGTACGAGCAGTACTTC
once	TRBD2	TRBJ2-7	TRBV11-2	CASSISGATRVEQYF	TGTGCCAGCAGCATTAGCGGGGCGACGAGGGTCGAGCAGTACTTC
once	.	TRBJ2-3	TRBV7-7	CASSSSASGKTDTQYF	TGTGCTAGCAGCTCAAGTGCTTCGGGGAAGACAGATACGCAGTATTTT
.	TRBD2	TRBJ2-7	TRBV4-3	CASSQGLAGGFSYEQYF	TGCGCCAGCAGCCAAGGACTAGCGGGGGGTTTCTCCTACGAGCAGTACTTC
.	TRBD2	TRBJ2-3	TRBV2	CASSGPHQRGETDTQYF	TGTGCCAGCAGTGGCCCCCATCAGCGGGGGGAAACAGATACGCAGTATTTT